This TCR beta chain was identified in a study of blood T cell repertoires in COVID-19. In the authors' workflow: Estimation of nucleated cell counts relied on the amplification of reference gene primers. The assay was immunoSEQ multiplex PCR, and TCRdb's table has in-frame clones only and misses some. That table is the source of V, J and clone size, and D and trimming were worked out from the DNA. The table records approximately 150,000 clones, around three quarters of them present only once. The CDR3 runs to 15 residues. Germline loops: CDR1 SGDLS, CDR2 YYNGEE. Deletions cut 4 bases from V and 5 bases from J, with 18 bases between. Which cohort a participant joined came from the clinical history participants gave.

Specimen: PBMCs or T cells enriched from blood (not recorded which). The TCR sequence derives from a woman in her seventies in a cohort exposed to, infected with or recovered from COVID-19 (not recorded which). The chain joins TRBV9 to TRBJ1-1, with a possible D match to TRBD1 (6 bases). The CDR3 is CASSPGDSARTEAFF. CDR3 DNA: TGTGCCAGCAGCCCAGGGGATTCGGCACGGACTGAAGCTTTCTTT. The full variable domain, with the rest looked up from reference TRBV9 and TRBJ1-1, is DSGVTQTPKHLITATGQRVTLRCSPRSGDLSVYWYQQSLDQGLQFLIQYYNGEERAKGNILERFSAQQFPDLHSELNLSSLELGDSALYFCASSPGDSARTEAFFGQGTRLTVV.